The clone carrying this T cell receptor (beta chain) was found many times. This sample is part of a study of T cells after yellow fever vaccination. MiXCR, run by TCRdb on the 5' RACE reads, gives a single entry per CDR3 protein. Of 250,000 to 400,000 distinct CDR3 sequences in the sample, approximately 4% were seen once. Per the germline V gene, CDR1 is ENHRY and CDR2 is SYGVKD. The CDR3 is 15 residues long. Trimming took 10 bases from V and 4 from J, leaving 20 bases between them. The chain combines TRBV10-3 with TRBJ2-1, with D perhaps given as TRBD1 or TRBD2 (5 bases each). The clonotype comes from a man aged 18 to 29 who received the YFV17D yellow fever vaccine. The sample was PBMCs, taken 5 days after the yellow fever booster vaccination. This chain's CDR3 is CATGPTRGVYNEQFF. CDR3 sequence (DNA): TGTGCCACCGGCCCTACTAGGGGTGTATACAATGAGCAGTTCTTC.